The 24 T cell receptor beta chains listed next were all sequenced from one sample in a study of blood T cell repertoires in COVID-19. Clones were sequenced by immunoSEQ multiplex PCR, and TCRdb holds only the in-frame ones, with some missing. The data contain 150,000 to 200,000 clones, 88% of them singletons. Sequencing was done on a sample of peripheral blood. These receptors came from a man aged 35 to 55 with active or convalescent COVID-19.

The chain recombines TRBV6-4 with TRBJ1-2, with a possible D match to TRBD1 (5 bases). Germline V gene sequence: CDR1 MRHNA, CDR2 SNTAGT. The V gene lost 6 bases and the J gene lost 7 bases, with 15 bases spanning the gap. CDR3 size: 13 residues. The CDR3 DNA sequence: TGTGCCAGCAGGAATGGGGCGGTCGGTGGCTACACCTTC. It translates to CASRNGAVGGYTF.

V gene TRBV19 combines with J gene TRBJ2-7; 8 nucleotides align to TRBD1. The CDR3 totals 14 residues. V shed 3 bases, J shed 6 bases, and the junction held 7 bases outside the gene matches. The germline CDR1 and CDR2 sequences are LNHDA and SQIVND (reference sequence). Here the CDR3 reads CASSIGQGAGEQYF. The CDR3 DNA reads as TGTGCCAGTAGTATCGGCCAGGGGGCAGGCGAGCAGTACTTC.

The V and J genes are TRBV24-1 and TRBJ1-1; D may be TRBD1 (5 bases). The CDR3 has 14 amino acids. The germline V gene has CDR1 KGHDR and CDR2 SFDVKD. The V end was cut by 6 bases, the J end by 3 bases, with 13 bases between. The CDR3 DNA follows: TGTGCCACCAGTACTTCCGGGGGATACACTGAAGCTTTCTTT. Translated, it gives CATSTSGGYTEAFF.

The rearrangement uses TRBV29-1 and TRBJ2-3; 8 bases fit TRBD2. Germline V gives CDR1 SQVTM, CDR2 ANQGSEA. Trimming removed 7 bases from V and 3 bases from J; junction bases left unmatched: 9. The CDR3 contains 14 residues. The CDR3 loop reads CSGGAGAGTDTQYF. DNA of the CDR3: TGCAGCGGCGGAGCGGGAGCTGGGACAGATACGCAGTATTTT.

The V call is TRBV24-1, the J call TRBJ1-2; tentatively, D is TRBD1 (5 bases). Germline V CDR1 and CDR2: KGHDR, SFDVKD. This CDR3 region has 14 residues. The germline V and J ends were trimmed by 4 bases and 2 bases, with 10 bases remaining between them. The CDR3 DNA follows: TGTGCCACCAGTGACCGAGACAGAAACTATGGCTACACCTTC. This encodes CATSDRDRNYGYTF.

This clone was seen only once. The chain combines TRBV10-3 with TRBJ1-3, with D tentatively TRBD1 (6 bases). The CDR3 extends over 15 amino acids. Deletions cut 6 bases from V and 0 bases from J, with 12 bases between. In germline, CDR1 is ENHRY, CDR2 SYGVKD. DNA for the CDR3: TGTGCCATCAGGTCCCCAGGGGCCTCTGGAAACACCATATATTTT. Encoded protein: CAIRSPGASGNTIYF.

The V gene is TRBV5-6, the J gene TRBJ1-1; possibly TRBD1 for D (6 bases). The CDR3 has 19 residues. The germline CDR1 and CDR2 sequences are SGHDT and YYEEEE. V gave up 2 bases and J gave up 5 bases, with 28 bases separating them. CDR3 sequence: CASSFGPIRAGEGGTEAFF. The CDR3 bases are TGTGCCAGCAGCTTTGGTCCGATACGGGCAGGAGAGGGGGGGACTGAAGCTTTCTTT.

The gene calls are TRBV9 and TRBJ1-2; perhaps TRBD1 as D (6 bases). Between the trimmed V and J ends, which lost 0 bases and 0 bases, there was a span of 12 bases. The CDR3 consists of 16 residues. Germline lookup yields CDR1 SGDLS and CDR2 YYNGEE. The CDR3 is CASSVATGQSNYGYTF. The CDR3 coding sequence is TGTGCCAGCAGCGTAGCCACAGGGCAATCTAACTATGGCTACACCTTC.

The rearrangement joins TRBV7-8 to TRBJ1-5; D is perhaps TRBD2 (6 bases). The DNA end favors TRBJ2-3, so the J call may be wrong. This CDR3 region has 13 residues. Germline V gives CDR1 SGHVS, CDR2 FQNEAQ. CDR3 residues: CASSLGGTQPQYF. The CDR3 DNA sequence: TGTGCCAGCAGCTTAGGGGGGACTCAGCCCCAGTATTTT.

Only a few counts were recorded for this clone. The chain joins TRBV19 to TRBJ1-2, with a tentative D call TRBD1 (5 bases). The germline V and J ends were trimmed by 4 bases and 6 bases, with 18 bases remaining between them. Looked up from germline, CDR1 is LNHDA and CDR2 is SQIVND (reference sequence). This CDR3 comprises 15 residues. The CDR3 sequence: CASSTRGTVGDGYTF. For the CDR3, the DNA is TGTGCCAGTAGTACCCGGGGGACGGTGGGGGATGGCTACACCTTC. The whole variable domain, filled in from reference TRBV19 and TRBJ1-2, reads DGGITQSPKYLFRKEGQNVTLSCEQNLNHDAMYWYRQDPGQGLRLIYYSQIVNDFQKGDIAEGYSVSREKKESFPLTVTSAQKNPTAFYLCASSTRGTVGDGYTFGSGTRLTVV.

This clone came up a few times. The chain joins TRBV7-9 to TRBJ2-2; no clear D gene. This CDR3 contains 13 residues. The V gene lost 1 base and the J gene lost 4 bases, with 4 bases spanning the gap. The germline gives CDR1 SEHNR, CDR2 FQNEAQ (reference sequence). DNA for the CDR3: TGTGCCAGCAGCTTAGACGGCACCGGGGAGCTGTTTTTT. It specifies CASSLDGTGELFF.

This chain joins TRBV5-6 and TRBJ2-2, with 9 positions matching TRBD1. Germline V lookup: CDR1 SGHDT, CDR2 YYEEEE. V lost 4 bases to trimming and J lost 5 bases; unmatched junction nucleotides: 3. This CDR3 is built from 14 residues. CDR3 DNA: TGTGCCAGCAGCCGGGACAGGGAAACCGGGGAGCTGTTTTTT. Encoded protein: CASSRDRETGELFF.

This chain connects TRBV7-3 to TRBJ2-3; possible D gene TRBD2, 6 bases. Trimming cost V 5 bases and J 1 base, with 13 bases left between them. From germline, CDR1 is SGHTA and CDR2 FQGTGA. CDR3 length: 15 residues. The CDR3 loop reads CASSGGSAGTDTQYF. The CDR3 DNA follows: TGTGCCAGCAGCGGGGGGAGCGCCGGCACAGATACGCAGTATTTT.

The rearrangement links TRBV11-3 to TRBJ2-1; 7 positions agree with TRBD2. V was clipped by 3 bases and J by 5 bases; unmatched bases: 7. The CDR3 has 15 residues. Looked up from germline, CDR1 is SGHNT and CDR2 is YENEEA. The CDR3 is CASSLTGGPNNEQFF. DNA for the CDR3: TGTGCCAGCAGCTTGACGGGGGGACCTAACAATGAGCAGTTCTTC. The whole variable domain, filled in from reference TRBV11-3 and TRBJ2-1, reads EAGVVQSPRYKIIEKKQPVAFWCNPISGHNTLYWYLQNLGQGPELLIRYENEEAVDDSQLPKDRFSAERLKGVDSTLKIQPAELGDSAVYLCASSLTGGPNNEQFFGPGTRLTVL.

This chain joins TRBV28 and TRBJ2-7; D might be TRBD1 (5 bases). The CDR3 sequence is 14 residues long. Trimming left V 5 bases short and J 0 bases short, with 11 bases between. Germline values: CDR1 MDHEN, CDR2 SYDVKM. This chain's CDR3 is CASSLRDISYEQYF. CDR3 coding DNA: TGTGCCAGCAGTCTCAGGGATATCTCCTACGAGCAGTACTTC. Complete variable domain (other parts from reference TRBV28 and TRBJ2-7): DVKVTQSSRYLVKRTGEKVFLECVQDMDHENMFWYRQDPGLGLRLIYFSYDVKMKEKGDIPEGYSVSREKKERFSLILESASTNQTSMYLCASSLRDISYEQYFGPGTRLTVT.

The CDR3 DNA reads as TGTGCCACCAGTGATGCTACAGGGGGAACCTACAATGAGCAGTTCTTC. This encodes CATSDATGGTYNEQFF. The chain carries TRBV24-1 and TRBJ2-1; 8 positions agree with TRBD1. The CDR3 extends over 16 amino acids. From germline, CDR1 is KGHDR and CDR2 SFDVKD. The V gene end was trimmed by 3 bases and the J gene end by 2 bases; junction bases not matched to a gene: 5.

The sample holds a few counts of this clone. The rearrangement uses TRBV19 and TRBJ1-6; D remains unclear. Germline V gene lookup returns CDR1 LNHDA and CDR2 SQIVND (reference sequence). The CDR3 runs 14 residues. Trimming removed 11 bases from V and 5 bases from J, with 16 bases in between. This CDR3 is CASAGSQNNSPLHF. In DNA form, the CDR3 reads TGTGCCTCAGCGGGGTCTCAAAATAATTCACCCCTCCACTTT.

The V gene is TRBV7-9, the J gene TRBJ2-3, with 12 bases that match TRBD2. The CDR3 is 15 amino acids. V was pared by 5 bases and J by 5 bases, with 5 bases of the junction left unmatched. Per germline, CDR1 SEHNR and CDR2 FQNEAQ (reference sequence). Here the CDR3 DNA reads TGTGCCAGCAGCGAACCGGGACTAGCGGGAGATACGCAGTATTTT. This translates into CASSEPGLAGDTQYF.

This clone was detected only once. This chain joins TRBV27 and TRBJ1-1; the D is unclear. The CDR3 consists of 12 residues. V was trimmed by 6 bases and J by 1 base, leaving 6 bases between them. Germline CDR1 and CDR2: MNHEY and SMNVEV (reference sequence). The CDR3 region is CASRGANTEAFF. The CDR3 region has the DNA TGTGCCAGCAGGGGAGCGAACACTGAAGCTTTCTTT.

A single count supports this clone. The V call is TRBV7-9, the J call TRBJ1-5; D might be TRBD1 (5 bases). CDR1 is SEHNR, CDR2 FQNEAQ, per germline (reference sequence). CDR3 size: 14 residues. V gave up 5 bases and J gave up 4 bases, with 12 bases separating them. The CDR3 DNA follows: TGTGCCAGCAGCAGGGGACGGGGGAATCAGCCCCAGCATTTT. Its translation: CASSRGRGNQPQHF.

In DNA form, the CDR3 reads TGTGCCAGCAGCCCCCGACAAGACCTTGCCTACGAGCAGTACTTC. Translated, it gives CASSPRQDLAYEQYF. This chain joins TRBV9 and TRBJ2-7; D remains unclear. CDR1 is SGDLS, CDR2 YYNGEE, per germline. This CDR3 contains 15 residues. V gave up 4 bases and J gave up 2 bases, with 16 bases separating them. Variable domain in full (rest from reference TRBV9 and TRBJ2-7): DSGVTQTPKHLITATGQRVTLRCSPRSGDLSVYWYQQSLDQGLQFLIQYYNGEERAKGNILERFSAQQFPDLHSELNLSSLELGDSALYFCASSPRQDLAYEQYFGPGTRLTVT.

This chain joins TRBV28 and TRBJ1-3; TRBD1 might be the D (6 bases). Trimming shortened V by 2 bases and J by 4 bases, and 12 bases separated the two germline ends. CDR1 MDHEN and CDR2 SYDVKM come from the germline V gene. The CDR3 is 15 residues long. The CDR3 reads CASSLLGTLGNTIYF. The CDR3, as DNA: TGTGCCAGCAGTTTACTCGGGACATTAGGAAACACCATATATTTT.

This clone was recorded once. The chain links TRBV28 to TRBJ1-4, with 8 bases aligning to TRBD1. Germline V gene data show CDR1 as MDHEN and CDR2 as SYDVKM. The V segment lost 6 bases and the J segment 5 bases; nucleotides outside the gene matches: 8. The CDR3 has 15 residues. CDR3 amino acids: CASRPSGGQNEKLFF. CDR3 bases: TGTGCCAGCAGGCCTTCAGGGGGCCAGAATGAAAAACTGTTTTTT.

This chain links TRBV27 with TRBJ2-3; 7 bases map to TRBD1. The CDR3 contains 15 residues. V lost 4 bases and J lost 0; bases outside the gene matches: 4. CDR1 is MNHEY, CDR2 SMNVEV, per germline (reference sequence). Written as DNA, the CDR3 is TGTGCCAGCAGTTCTCCGGGACAGAGCACAGATACGCAGTATTTT. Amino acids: CASSSPGQSTDTQYF.